This T cell receptor (beta chain) stems from a study of cytomegalovirus exposure and HLA in healthy donors. This PCR relied on a set of 60 Vbeta primers and 13 Jbeta primers. Assay: immunoSEQ multiplex PCR; the TCRdb copy retains only in-frame clones and omits some. There are tens of thousands of clones in the sample, with under 20% held by the top ten. This CDR3 has 15 amino acids. CDR1 is MDHEN and CDR2 is SYDVKM in the germline V gene. V lost 3 bases and J lost 5; bases outside the gene matches: 10. The sequenced material came from PBMCs. The receptor was derived from a male donor in good health and CMV-seropositive. The rearrangement links TRBV28 to TRBJ2-7, with 7 bases lining up with TRBD2. In DNA form, the CDR3 reads TGTGCCAGCAGTTTGGTGGGCGGGAGTCTCAACGAGCAGTACTTC. This gives the protein CASSLVGGSLNEQYF.